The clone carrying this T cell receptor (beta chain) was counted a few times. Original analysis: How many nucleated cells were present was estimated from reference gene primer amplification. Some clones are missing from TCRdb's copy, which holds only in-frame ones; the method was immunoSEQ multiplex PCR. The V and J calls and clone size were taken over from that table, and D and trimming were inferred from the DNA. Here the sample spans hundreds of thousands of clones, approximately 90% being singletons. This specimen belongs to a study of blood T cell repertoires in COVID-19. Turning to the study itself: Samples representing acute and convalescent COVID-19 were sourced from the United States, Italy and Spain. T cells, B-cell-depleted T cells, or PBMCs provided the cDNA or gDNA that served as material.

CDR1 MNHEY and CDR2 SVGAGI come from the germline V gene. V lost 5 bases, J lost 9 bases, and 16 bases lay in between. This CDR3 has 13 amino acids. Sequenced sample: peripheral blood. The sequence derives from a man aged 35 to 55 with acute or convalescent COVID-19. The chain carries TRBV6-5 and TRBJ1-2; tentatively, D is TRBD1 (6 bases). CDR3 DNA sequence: TGTGCCAGCAGTCCTTCAGGACAGACGCGCTACACCTTC. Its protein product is CASSPSGQTRYTF.